The entry that follows covers one T cell receptor (beta chain) sequence. The V segment lost 4 bases and the J segment 0 bases; nucleotides outside the gene matches: 5. Germline-derived CDR1 and CDR2 are MNHEY and SVGAGI. CDR3 length: 15 amino acids. Per the original methods: Nucleated cell counts were estimated from reference gene primer amplification. The data were produced by immunoSEQ multiplex PCR, yet TCRdb's version contains in-frame clones alone and is incomplete. V, J and clone size derive from that table, while D and trimming were established from the DNA sequence. The sample gives around 230,000 clones, more than 65% of which show up once; roughly 8% is in the top ten. This sample was included in a study of blood T cell repertoires in COVID-19. At the level of the study: The study drew acute and convalescent COVID-19 samples from the United States, Italy and Spain. T cells, B-cell-depleted T cells, or PBMCs provided the cDNA or gDNA that served as material.

The clonotype was recovered from a woman older than 75 with acute or convalescent COVID-19. This chain joins TRBV6-5 and TRBJ2-7; 8 bases match TRBD1. The sample consisted of peripheral blood. This CDR3 reads CASSWVRGRSYEQYF. CDR3 nucleotides: TGTGCCAGCAGTTGGGTCAGGGGGCGCTCCTACGAGCAGTACTTC.